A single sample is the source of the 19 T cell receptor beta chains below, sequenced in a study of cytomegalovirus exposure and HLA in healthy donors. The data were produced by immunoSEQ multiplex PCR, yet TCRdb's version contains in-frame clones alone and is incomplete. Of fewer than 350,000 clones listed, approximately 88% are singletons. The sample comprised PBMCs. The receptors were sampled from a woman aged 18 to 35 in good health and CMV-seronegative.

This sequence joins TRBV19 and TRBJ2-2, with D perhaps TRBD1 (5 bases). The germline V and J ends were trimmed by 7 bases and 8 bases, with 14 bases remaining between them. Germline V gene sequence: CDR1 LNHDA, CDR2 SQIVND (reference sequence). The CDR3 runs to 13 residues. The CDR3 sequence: CASTSVRGGELFF. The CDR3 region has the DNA TGTGCCAGTACTTCTGTTAGGGGAGGGGAGCTGTTTTTT. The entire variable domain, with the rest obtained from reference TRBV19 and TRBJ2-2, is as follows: DGGITQSPKYLFRKEGQNVTLSCEQNLNHDAMYWYRQDPGQGLRLIYYSQIVNDFQKGDIAEGYSVSREKKESFPLTVTSAQKNPTAFYLCASTSVRGGELFFGEGSRLTVL.

Here the CDR3 DNA reads TGTGCCAGCAGTTACTCGCAGGGAAATGGCTACACCTTC. Protein product: CASSYSQGNGYTF. The J gene is TRBJ1-2, the V gene TRBV6-5; D possibly corresponds to TRBD1 (5 bases). CDR3 length: 13 amino acids. Germline V lookup: CDR1 MNHEY, CDR2 SVGAGI. V gave up 0 bases and J gave up 6 bases, with 8 bases separating them.

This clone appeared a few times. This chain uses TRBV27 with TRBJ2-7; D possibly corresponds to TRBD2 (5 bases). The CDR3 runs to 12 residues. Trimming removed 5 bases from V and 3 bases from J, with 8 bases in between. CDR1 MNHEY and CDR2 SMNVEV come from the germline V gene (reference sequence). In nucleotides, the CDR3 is TGTGCCAGCAGTGATAGCGACTACGAGCAGTACTTC. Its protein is CASSDSDYEQYF.

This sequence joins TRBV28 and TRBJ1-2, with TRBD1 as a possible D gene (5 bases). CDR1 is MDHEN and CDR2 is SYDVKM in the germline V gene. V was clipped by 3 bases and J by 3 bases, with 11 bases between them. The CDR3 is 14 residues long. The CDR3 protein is CASSLEGGDYGYTF. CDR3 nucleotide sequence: TGTGCCAGCAGTTTGGAGGGAGGGGACTATGGCTACACCTTC.

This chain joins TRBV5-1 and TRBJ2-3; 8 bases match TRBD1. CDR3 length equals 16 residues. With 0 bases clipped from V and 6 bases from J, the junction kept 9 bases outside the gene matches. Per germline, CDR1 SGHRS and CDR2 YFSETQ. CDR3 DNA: TGCGCCAGCAGCTTGGTAGCCAGGGGGCGCGTGGATACGCAGTATTTT. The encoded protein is CASSLVARGRVDTQYF.

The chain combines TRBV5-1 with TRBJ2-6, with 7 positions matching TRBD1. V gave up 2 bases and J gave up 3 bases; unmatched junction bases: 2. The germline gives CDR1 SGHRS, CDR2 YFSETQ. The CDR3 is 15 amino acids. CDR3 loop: CASSFRGSGANVLTF. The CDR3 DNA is TGCGCCAGCAGCTTCAGGGGGAGTGGGGCCAACGTCCTGACTTTC. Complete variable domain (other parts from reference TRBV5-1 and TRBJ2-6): KAGVTQTPRYLIKTRGQQVTLSCSPISGHRSVSWYQQTPGQGLQFLFEYFSETQRNKGNFPGRFSGRQFSNSRSEMNVSTLELGDSALYLCASSFRGSGANVLTFGAGSRLTVL.

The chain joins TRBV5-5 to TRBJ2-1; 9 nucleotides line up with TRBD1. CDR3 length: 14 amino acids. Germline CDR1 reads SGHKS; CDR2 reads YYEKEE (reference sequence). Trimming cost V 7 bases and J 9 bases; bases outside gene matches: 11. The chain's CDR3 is CASRDRAFSGEQFF. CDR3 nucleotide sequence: TGTGCCAGCCGGGACAGGGCTTTTTCAGGTGAGCAGTTCTTC.

The CDR3 DNA follows: TGTGCCAGCATGTACGGAAACATTCAGTACTTC. Protein product: CASMYGNIQYF. This chain joins TRBV6-6 and TRBJ2-4; D is ambiguous. The CDR3 is 11 amino acids. V dropped 7 bases and J dropped 6 bases, with 7 bases sitting between them. Germline CDR1 and CDR2: MNHNY and SVGAGI (reference sequence).

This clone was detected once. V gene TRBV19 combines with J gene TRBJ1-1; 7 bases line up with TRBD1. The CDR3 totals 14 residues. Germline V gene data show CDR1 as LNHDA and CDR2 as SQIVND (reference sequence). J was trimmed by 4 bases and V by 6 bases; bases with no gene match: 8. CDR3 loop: CASRYRGWGTEAFF. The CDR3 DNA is TGTGCCAGTAGATACAGGGGTTGGGGCACTGAAGCTTTCTTT.

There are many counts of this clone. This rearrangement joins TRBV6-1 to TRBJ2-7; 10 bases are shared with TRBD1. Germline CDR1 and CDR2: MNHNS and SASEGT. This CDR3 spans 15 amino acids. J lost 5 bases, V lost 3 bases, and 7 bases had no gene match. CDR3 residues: CASSDQDGTGDEQYF. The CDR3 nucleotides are TGTGCCAGCAGTGACCAGGACGGGACAGGGGACGAGCAGTACTTC.

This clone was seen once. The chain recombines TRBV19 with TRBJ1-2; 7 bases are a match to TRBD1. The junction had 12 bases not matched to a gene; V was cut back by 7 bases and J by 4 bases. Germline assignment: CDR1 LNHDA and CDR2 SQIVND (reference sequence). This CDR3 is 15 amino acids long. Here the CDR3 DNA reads TGTGCCAGTAAGGCGGGTTCAGGGGGTCTCTATGGCTACACCTTC. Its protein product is CASKAGSGGLYGYTF.

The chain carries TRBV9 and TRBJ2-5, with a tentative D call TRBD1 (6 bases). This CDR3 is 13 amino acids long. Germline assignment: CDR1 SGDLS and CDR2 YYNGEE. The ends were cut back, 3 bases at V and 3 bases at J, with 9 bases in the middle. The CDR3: CASSAHREETQYF. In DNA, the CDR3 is TGTGCCAGCAGCGCCCACAGGGAAGAGACCCAGTACTTC.

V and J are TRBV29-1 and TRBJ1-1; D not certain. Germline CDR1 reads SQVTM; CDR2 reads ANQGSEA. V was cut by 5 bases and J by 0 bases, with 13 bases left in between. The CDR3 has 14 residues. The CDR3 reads CSVKMRTMNTEAFF. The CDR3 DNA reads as TGCAGCGTTAAGATGCGGACTATGAACACTGAAGCTTTCTTT.

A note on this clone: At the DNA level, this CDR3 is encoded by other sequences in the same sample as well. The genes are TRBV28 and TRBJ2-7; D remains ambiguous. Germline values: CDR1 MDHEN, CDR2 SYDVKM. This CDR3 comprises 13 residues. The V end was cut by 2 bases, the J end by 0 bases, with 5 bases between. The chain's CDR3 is CASSLPSSYEQYF. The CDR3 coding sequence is TGTGCCAGCAGTTTACCCAGCTCCTACGAGCAGTACTTC.

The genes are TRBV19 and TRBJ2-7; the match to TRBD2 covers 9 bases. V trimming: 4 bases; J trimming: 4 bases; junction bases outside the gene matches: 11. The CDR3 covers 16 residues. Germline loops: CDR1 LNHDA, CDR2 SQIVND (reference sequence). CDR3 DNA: TGTGCCAGTAGTAGTATTATCTCTAGCGGGATGTACGAGCAGTACTTC. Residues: CASSSIISSGMYEQYF.

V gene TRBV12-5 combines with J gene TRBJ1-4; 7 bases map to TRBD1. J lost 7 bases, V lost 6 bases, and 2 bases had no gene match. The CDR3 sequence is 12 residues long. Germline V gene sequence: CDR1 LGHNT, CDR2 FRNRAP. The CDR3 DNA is TGTGCTAGTGGGACAGGGCGTGAAAAACTGTTTTTT. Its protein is CASGTGREKLFF.

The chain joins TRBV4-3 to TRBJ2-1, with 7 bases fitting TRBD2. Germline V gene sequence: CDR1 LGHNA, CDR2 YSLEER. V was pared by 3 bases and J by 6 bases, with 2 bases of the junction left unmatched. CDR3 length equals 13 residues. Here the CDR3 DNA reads TGCGCCAGCAGCCAGGGACTACCCAATGAGCAGTTCTTC. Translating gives CASSQGLPNEQFF.

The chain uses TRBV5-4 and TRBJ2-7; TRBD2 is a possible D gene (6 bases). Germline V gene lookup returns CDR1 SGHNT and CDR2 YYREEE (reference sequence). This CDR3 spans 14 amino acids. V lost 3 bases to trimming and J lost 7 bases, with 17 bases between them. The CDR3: CASSSPGVVGEQYF. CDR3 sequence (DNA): TGTGCCAGCAGCTCGCCGGGGGTCGTGGGGGAGCAGTACTTC.

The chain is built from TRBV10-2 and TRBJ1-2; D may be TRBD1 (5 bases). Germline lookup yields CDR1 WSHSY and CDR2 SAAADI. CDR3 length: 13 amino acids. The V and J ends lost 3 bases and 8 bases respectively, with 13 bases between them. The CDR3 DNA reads TGCGCCAGCAGTGACGGGGGAGGTATCGGCTACACCTTC. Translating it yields CASSDGGGIGYTF.